The T cell receptor beta chain under discussion was sequenced for a study of cytomegalovirus exposure and HLA in healthy donors. Findings of the study overall: With DRB1 most and HLA-C fewest, TCR association rates differed between HLA loci in a later analysis.

V lost 4 bases to trimming and J lost 0 bases, with 14 bases between them. The V gene's germline CDR1 is SGHRS and CDR2 YFSETQ. CDR3 length: 15 residues. This clone appeared a few times. Its antigen is undetermined. PCR involved 60 Vbeta and 13 Jbeta primers. Clones were sequenced by immunoSEQ multiplex PCR, and TCRdb holds only the in-frame ones, with some missing. This table has about 190,000 clones, 87% appearing once. The sequence was obtained from a man aged 25-45 years in good health and CMV-seronegative. The sequenced material came from PBMCs. The J gene is TRBJ2-7, the V gene TRBV5-1; D gene ambiguous. CDR3 region: CASSHPQTSSYEQYF. CDR3 coding DNA: TGCGCCAGCAGCCACCCGCAGACTTCCTCCTACGAGCAGTACTTC.